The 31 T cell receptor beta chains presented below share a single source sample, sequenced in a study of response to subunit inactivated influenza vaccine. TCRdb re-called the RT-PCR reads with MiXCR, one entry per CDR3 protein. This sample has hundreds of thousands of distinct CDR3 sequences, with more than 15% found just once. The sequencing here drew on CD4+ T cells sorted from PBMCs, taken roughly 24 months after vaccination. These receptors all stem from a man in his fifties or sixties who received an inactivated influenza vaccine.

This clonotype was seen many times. CDR3 loop: CASSPYRTGEELFF. For the CDR3, the DNA is TGTGCCAGCAGCCCATACCGGACAGGGGAGGAGCTGTTTTTT. The chain recombines TRBV12-3 or TRBV12-4 with TRBJ2-2; 9 bases line up with TRBD1. The CDR3 has 14 residues. The ends lost 6 bases at V and 10 bases at J; junction bases unmatched: 9.

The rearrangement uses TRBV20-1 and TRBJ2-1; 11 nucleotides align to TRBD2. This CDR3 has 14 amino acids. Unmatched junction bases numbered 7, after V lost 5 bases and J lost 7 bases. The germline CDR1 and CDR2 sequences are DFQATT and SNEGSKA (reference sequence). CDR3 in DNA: TGCAGTGCTCCAATAGCGGGAGGGGGGAATGAGCAGTTCTTC. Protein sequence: CSAPIAGGGNEQFF.

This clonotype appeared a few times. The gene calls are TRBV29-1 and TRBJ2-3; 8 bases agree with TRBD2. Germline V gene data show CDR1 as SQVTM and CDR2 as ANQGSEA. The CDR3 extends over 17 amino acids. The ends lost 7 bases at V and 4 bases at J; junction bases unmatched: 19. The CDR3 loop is CSATMARTSWGPDTQYF. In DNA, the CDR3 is TGCAGCGCAACCATGGCAAGGACTAGCTGGGGGCCAGATACGCAGTATTTT.

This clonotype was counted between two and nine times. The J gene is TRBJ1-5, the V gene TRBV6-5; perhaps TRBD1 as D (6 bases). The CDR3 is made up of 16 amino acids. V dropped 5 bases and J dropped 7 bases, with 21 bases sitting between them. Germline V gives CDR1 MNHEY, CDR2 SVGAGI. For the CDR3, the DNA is TGTGCCAGCAGTACTCGTAGGGGGGGCGCAATGCAGCCCCAGCATTTT. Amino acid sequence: CASSTRRGGAMQPQHF.

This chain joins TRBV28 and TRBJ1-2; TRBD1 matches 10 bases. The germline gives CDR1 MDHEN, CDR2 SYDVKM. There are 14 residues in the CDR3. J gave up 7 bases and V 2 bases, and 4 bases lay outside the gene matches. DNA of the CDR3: TGTGCCAGCAGTTTAACGGGACAGGGGTTTGGCTACACCTTC. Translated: CASSLTGQGFGYTF.

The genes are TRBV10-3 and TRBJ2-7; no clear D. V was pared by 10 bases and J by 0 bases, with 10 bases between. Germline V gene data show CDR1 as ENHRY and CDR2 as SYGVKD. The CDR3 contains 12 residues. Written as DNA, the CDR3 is TGTGCCAGCAACATCCCCTCCTACGAGCAGTACTTC. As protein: CASNIPSYEQYF.

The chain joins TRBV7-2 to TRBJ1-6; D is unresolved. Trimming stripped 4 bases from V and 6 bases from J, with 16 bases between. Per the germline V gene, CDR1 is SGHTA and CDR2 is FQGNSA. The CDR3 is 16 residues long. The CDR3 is CASSSDGEMSNSPLHF. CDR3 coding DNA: TGTGCCAGCAGCTCGGACGGGGAAATGAGTAATTCACCCCTCCACTTT.

In nucleotides, the CDR3 is TGCAGTGCTAGAGATCTGGCAGGCAACCAAGAGACCCAGTACTTC. Its protein product is CSARDLAGNQETQYF. The chain is built from TRBV20-1 and TRBJ2-5; D unresolved. Germline lookup yields CDR1 DFQATT and CDR2 SNEGSKA (reference sequence). This CDR3 has 15 residues. V gave up 0 bases and J gave up 0 bases, with 11 bases separating them.

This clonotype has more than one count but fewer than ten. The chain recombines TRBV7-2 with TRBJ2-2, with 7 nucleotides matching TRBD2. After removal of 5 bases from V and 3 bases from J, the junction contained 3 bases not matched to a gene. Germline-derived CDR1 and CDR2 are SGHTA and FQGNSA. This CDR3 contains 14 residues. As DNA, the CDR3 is TGTGCCAGCAGCCCTAGCGGCCACACCGGGGAGCTGTTTTTT. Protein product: CASSPSGHTGELFF.

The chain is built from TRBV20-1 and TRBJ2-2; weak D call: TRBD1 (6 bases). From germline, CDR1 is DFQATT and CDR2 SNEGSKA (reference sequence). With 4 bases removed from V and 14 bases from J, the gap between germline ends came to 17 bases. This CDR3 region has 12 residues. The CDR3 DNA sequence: TGCAGTGCTATACTGGGCAGGGGTTATCTGTTTTTT. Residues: CSAILGRGYLFF.

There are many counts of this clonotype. CDR3 residues: CASSQTNTGELFF. The DNA of the CDR3 is TGTGCCAGCAGCCAAACTAACACCGGGGAGCTGTTTTTT. The chain joins TRBV14 to TRBJ2-2; D uncertain. The CDR3 extends over 13 amino acids. Germline V gives CDR1 SGHDN, CDR2 FVKESK. V shed 2 bases and J shed 2 bases, with 3 bases lying between them.

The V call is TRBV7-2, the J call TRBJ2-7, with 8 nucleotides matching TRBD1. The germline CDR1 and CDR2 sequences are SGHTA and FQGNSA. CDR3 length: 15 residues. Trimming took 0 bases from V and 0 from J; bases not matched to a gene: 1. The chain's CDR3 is CASSLATGVSYEQYF. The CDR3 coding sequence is TGTGCCAGCAGCTTAGCGACAGGGGTCTCCTACGAGCAGTACTTC. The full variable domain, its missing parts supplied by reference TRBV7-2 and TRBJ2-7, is GAGVSQSPSNKVTEKGKDVELRCDPISGHTALYWYRQSLGQGLEFLIYFQGNSAPDKSGLPSDRFSAERTGGSVSTLTIQRTQQEDSAVYLCASSLATGVSYEQYFGPGTRLTVT.

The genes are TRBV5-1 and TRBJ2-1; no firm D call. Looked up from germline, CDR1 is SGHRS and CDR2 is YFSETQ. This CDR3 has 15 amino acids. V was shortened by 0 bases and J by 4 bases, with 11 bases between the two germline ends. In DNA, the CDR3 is TGCGCCAGCAGCTTGGACGGCGGAAAGTACAATGAGCAGTTCTTC. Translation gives CASSLDGGKYNEQFF.

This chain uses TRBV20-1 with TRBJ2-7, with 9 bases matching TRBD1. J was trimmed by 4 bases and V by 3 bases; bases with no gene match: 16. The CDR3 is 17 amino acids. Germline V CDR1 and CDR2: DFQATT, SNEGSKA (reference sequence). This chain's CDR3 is CSASLSRDRDHTYEQYF. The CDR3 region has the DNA TGCAGTGCTAGTCTGTCCCGGGACAGGGACCACACTTACGAGCAGTACTTC.

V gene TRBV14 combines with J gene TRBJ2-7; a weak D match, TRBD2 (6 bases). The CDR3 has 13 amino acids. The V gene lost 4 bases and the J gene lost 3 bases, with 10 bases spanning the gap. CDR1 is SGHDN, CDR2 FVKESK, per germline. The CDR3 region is CASSRGDFYEQYF. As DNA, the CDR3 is TGTGCCAGCAGCCGGGGGGACTTCTACGAGCAGTACTTC.

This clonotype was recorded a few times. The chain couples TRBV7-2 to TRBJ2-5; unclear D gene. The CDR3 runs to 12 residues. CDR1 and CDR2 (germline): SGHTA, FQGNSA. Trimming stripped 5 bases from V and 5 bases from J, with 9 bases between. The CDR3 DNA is TGTGCCAGCAGCGAAAATGGGGAGACCCAGTACTTC. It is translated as CASSENGETQYF. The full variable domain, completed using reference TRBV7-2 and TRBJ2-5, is GAGVSQSPSNKVTEKGKDVELRCDPISGHTALYWYRQSLGQGLEFLIYFQGNSAPDKSGLPSDRFSAERTGGSVSTLTIQRTQQEDSAVYLCASSENGETQYFGPGTRLLVL.

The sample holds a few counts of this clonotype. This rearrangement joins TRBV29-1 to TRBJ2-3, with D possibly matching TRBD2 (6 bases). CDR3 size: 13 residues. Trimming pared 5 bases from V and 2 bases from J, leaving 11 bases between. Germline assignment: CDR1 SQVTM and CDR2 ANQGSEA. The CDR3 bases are TGCAGCGTTACTGGACTACACACAGATACGCAGTATTTT. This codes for CSVTGLHTDTQYF.

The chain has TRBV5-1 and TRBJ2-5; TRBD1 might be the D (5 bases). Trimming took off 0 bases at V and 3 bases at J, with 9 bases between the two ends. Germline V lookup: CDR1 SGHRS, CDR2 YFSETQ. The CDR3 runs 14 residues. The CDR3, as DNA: TGCGCCAGCAGCTTGGGTCCAGGGAAAGAGACCCAGTACTTC. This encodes CASSLGPGKETQYF.

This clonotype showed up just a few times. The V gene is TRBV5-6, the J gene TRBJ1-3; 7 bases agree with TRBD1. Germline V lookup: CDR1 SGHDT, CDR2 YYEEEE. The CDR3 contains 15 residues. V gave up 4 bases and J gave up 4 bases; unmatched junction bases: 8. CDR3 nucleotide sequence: TGTGCCAGCAGCCCGACAGGGCTTGGGGGAAACACCATATATTTT. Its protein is CASSPTGLGGNTIYF.

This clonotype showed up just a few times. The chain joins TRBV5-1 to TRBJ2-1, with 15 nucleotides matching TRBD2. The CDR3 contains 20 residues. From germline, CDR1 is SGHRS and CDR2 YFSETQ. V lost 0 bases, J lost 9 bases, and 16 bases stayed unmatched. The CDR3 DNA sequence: TGCGCCAGCAGCTTGGGACCCCCGCGGACTAGCGGGAGGGCCTCTAGTGAGCAGTTCTTC. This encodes CASSLGPPRTSGRASSEQFF.

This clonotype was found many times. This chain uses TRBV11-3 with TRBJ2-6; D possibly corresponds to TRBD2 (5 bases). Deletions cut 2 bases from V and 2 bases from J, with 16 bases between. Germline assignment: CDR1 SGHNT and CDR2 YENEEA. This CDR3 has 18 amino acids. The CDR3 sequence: CASSLIGVGVTGANVLTF. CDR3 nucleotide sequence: TGTGCCAGCAGCTTAATCGGGGTTGGTGTAACTGGGGCCAACGTCCTGACTTTC.

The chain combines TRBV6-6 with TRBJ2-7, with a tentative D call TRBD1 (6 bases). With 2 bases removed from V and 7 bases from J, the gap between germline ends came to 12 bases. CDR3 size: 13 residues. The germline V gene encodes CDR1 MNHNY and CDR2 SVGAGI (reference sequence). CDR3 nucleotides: TGTGCCAGCAGTTACATCGAGGGGGTAGAGCAGTACTTC. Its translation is CASSYIEGVEQYF.

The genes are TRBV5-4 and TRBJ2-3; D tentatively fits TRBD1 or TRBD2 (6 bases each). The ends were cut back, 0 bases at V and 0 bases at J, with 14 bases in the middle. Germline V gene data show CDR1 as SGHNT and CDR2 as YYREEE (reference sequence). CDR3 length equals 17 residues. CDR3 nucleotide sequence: TGTGCCAGCAGCTTGGTTTTACGGGGGCGTAGCACAGATACGCAGTATTTT. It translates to CASSLVLRGRSTDTQYF. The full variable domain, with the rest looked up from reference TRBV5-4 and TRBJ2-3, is ETGVTQSPTHLIKTRGQQVTLRCSSQSGHNTVSWYQQALGQGPQFIFQYYREEENGRGNFPPRFSGLQFPNYSSELNVNALELDDSALYLCASSLVLRGRSTDTQYFGPGTRLTVL.

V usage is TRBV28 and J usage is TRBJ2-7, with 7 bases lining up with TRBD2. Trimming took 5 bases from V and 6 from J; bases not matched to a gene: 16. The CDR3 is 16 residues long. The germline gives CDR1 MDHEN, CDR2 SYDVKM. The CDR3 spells CASSPGLVTYLGEQYF. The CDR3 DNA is TGTGCCAGCAGTCCCGGACTAGTCACCTACTTAGGCGAGCAGTACTTC.

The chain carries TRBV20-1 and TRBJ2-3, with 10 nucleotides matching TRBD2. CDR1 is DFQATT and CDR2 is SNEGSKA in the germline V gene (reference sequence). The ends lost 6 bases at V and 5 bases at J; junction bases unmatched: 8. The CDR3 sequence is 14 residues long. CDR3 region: CSAPLAGGVDTQYF. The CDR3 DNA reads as TGCAGTGCGCCTTTAGCGGGAGGAGTAGATACGCAGTATTTT.

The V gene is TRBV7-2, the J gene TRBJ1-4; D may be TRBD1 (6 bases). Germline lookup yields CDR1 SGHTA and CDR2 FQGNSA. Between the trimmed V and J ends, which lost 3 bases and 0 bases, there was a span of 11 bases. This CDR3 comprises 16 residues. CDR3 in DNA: TGTGCCAGCAGCTTCAGACAGGTTGCAACTAATGAAAAACTGTTTTTT. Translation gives CASSFRQVATNEKLFF.

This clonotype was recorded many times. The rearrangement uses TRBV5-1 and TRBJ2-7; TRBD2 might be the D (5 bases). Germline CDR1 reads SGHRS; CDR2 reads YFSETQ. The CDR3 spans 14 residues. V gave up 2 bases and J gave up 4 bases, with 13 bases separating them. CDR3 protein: CASSFDYPAYEQYF. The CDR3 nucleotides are TGCGCCAGCAGCTTCGACTATCCCGCGTACGAGCAGTACTTC.

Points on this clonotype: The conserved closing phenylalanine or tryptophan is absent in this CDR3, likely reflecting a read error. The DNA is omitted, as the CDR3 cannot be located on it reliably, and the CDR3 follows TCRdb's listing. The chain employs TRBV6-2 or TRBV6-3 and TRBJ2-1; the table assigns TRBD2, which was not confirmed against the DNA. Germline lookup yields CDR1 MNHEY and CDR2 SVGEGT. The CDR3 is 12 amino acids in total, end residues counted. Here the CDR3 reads CASSSPGLALLV.

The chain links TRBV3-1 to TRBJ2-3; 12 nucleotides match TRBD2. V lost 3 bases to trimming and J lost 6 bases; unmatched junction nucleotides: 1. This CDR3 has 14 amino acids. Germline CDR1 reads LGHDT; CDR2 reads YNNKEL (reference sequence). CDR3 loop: CASSQTSGGDTQYF. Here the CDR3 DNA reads TGTGCCAGCAGCCAGACTAGCGGGGGTGATACGCAGTATTTT.

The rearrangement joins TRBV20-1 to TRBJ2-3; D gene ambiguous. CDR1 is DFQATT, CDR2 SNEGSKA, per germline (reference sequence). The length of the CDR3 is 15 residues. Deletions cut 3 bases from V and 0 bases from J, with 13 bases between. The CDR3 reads CSARALGFSTDTQYF. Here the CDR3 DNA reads TGCAGTGCTAGGGCTCTCGGGTTTAGCACAGATACGCAGTATTTT.

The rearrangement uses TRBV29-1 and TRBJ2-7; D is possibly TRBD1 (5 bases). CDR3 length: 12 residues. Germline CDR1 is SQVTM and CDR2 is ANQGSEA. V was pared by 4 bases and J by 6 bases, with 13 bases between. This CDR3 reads CSVGWTSPEQYF. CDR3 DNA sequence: TGCAGCGTTGGTTGGACAAGCCCCGAGCAGTACTTC.